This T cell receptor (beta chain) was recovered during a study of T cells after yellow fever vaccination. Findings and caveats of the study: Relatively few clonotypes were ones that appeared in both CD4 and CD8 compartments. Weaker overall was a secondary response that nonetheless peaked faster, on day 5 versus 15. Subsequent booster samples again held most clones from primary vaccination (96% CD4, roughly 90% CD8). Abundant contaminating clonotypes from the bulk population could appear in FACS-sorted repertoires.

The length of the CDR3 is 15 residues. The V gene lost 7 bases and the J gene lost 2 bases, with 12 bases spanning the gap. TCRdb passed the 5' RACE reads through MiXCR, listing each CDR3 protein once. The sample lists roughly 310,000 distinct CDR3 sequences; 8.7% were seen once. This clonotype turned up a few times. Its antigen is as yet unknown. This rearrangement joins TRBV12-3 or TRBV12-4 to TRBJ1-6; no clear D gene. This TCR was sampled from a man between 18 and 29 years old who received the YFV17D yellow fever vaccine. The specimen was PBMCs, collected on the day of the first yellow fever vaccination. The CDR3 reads CASTTLVPYNSPLHF. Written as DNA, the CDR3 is TGTGCCAGCACCACTTTAGTCCCCTATAATTCACCCCTCCACTTT.